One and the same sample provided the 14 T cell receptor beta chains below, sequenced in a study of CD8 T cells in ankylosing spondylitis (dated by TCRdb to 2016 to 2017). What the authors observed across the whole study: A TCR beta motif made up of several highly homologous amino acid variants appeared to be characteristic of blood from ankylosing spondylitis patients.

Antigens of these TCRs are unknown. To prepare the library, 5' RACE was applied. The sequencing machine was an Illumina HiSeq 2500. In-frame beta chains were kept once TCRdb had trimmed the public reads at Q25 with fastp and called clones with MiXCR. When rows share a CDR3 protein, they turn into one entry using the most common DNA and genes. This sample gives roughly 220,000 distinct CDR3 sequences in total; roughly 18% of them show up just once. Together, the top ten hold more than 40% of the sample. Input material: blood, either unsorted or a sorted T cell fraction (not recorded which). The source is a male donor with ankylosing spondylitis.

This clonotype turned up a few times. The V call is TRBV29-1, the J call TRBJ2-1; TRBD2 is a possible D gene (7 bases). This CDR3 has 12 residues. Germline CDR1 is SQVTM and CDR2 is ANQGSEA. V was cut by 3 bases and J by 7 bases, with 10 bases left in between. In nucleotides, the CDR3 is TGCAGCGTTGAGAGGGGGGGGAATGAGCAGTTCTTC. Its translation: CSVERGGNEQFF.

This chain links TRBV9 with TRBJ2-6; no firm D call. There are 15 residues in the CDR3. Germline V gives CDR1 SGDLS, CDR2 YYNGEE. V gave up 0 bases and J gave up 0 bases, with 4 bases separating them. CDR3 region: CASSVEGSGANVLTF. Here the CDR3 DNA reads TGTGCCAGCAGCGTAGAGGGCTCTGGGGCCAACGTCCTGACTTTC.

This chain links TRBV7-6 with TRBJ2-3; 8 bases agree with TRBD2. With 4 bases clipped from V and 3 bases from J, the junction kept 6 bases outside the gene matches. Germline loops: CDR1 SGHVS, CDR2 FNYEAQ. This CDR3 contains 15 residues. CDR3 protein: CASSSTSATTDTQYF. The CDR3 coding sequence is TGTGCCAGCAGCTCGACTAGCGCAACGACAGATACGCAGTATTTT.

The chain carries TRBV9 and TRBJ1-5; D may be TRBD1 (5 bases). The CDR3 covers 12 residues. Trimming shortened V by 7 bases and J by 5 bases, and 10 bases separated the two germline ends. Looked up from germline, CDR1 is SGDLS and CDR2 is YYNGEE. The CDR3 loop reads CASGDGYQPQHF. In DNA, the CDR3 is TGTGCCAGCGGGGACGGTTATCAGCCCCAGCATTTT.

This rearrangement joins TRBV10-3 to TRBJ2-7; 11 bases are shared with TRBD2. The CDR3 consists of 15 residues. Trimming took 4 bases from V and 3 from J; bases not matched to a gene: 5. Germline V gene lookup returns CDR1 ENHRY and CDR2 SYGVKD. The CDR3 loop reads CAISALTSGSYEQYF. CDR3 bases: TGTGCCATCAGTGCCCTTACTAGCGGGAGCTACGAGCAGTACTTC.

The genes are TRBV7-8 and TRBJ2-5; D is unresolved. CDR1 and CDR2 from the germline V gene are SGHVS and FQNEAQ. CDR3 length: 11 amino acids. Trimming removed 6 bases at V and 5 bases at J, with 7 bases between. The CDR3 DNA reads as TGTGCCAGCAGTAAGACGGAGACCCAGTACTTC. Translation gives CASSKTETQYF.

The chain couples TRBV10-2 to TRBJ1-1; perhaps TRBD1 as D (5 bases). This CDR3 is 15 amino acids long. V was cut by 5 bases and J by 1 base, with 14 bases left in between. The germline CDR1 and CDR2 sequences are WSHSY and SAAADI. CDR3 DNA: TGCGCCAGCAGTCCAGTATCCAGGGCGAACACTGAAGCTTTCTTT. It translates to CASSPVSRANTEAFF.

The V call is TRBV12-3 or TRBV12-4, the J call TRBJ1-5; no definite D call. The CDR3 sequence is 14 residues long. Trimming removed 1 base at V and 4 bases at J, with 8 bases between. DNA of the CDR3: TGTGCCAGCAGTTTAGTATTGGAAAATCAGCCCCAGCATTTT. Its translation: CASSLVLENQPQHF.

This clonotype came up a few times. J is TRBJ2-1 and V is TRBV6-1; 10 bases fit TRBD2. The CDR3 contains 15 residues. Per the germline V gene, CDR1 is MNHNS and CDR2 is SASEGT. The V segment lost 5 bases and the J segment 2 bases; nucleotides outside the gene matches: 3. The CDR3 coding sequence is TGTGCCAGCAGTATCGGACTAGCGGCCTACAATGAGCAGTTCTTC. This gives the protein CASSIGLAAYNEQFF.

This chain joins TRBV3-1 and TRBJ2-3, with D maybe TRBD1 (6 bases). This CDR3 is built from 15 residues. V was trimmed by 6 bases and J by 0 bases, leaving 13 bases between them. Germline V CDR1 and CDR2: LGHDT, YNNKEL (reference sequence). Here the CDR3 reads CASRSRTASTDTQYF. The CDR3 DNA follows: TGTGCCAGCAGAAGCCGGACAGCTAGCACAGATACGCAGTATTTT.

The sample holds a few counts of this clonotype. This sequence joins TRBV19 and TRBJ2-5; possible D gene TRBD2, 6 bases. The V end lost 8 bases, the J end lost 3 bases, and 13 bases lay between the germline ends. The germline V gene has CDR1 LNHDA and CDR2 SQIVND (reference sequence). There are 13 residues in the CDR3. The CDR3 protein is CASHGASEETQYF. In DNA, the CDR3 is TGTGCCAGTCACGGGGCTAGCGAAGAGACCCAGTACTTC.

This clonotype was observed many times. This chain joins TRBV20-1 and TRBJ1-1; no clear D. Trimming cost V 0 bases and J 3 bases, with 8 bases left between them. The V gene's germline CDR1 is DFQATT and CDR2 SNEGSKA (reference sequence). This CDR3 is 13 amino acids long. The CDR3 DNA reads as TGCAGTGCTAGAGATTCGAGCGACACTGAAGCTTTCTTT. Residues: CSARDSSDTEAFF.

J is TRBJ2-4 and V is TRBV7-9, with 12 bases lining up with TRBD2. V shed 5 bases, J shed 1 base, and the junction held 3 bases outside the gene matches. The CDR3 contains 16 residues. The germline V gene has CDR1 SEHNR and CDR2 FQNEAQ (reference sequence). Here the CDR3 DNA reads TGTGCCAGCAGCCTGACTAGCGGGGGCGCCAAAAACATTCAGTACTTC. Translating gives CASSLTSGGAKNIQYF.

The CDR3 is CASSQDLGPTAYEQYF. The CDR3 coding sequence is TGCGCCAGCAGCCAAGATTTGGGCCCAACGGCCTACGAGCAGTACTTC. The V call is TRBV4-1, the J call TRBJ2-7; D ambiguous. V shed 0 bases and J shed 2 bases, with 14 bases lying between them. CDR3 size: 16 residues. Germline values: CDR1 MGHRA, CDR2 YSYEKL.